This is a list of T cell receptor beta chains from one sample in a study of tumor-infiltrating lymphocytes in primary liver carcinoma. TCRdb reprocessed the multiplex PCR reads with MiXCR, giving one entry per CDR3 protein. The sample has 300,000 to 400,000 distinct CDR3 sequences, less than 65% seen once. Sequencing used peripheral blood. The source of these receptors is a man aged 35 to 55 with primary liver carcinoma and hepatitis B virus infection. Each CDR3 is given with its conserved first and last residue. A D gene is named only where the DNA matches it firmly. Where a row states a size, it is once, few, many or the class of an expanded clone; other rows omit it.

j_gene | d_gene | abundance | v_gene | CDR3aa | CDR3nt
TRBJ1-5 | TRBD1 | once | TRBV6-4 | CASSDSRWDRGIQLQPQHF | TGTGCCAGCAGTGACTCGAGATGGGACAGGGGAATTCAGTTACAGCCCCAGCATTTT
TRBJ2-3 | TRBD2 | many | TRBV6-6 | CASSYRGRGTDTQYF | TGTGCCAGCAGTTACCGCGGGAGGGGCACAGATACGCAGTATTTT
TRBJ2-5 | NA | few | TRBV12-3/TRBV12-4 | CASSSSNRGGRNF | NA
TRBJ1-3 | NA | many | TRBV12-3/TRBV12-4 | CASSFGGPGNTIYF | TGTGCCAGCAGTTTCGGGGGCCCTGGAAACACCATATATTTT
TRBJ2-3 | TRBD1 | NA | TRBV11-2 | CASSLVQGTGSQYF | TGTGCCAGCAGCTTAGTTCAAGGGACAGGGTCGCAGTATTTC
TRBJ2-7 | NA | NA | TRBV28 | CASTEGGKPTYEQYF | TGTGCCAGCACCGAGGGGGGCAAACCAACCTACGAGCAGTACTTC
TRBJ2-7 | TRBD2 | NA | TRBV5-4 | CASRPGTSGSLYKQYF | TGTGCCAGCAGGCCCGGGACTAGCGGGAGTCTTTACAAGCAGTACTTC
TRBJ2-1 | NA | NA | TRBV6-5 | CACSPPPFSGSYNEQFF | TGTGCCTGCAGTCCTCCCCCCTTCAGCGGATCCTACAATGAGCAGTTCTTC
TRBJ2-2 | NA | NA | TRBV5-1 | CVSSLSARDTGELFF | TGCGTCAGCAGCTTGTCGGCCAGGGACACCGGGGAGCTGTTTTTT
TRBJ2-7 | TRBD2 | NA | TRBV4-1 | CACTPGTSWAYEQYF | TGCGCCTGCACGCCTGGGACTAGCTGGGCCTACGAGCAGTACTTC
TRBJ2-1 | NA | NA | TRBV19 | CASSMHYNEHFF | TGTGCCAGTAGTATGCATTACAATGAGCACTTCTTC
TRBJ2-7 | NA | once | TRBV11-2 | CASSSQGAETYKQYF | TGTGCCAGCAGCTCGCAAGGGGCGGAGACCTACAAGCAGTACTTC
TRBJ1-5 | TRBD1 | NA | TRBV2 | CASSGQEYQPQHF | TGTGCCAGCTCGGGACAGGAGTATCAGCCCCAGCATTTT
TRBJ1-4 | NA | NA | TRBV28 | CASSLSGARQNEKLFF | TGTGCCAGTAGTTTATCGGGGGCCAGGCAAAATGAAAAACTGTTTTTT
TRBJ2-1 | TRBD2 | NA | TRBV11-1 | CASNLVSSGLVDNEKFF | TGTGCCAGCAACTTAGTATCGTCGGGACTAGTAGACAATGAGAAGTTCTTC
TRBJ2-5 | NA | NA | TRBV6-2/TRBV6-3 | CTSETGNQEIQYF | TGTACCAGCGAGACCGGGAATCAAGAGATCCAGTACTTC
TRBJ2-1 | TRBD1 | NA | TRBV6-2/TRBV6-3 | CASSYGTGGPYNEQFF | TGTGCCAGCAGTTACGGCACAGGGGGCCCTTACAATGAGCAGTTCTTC
TRBJ2-7 | NA | many | TRBV11-2 | CASSPWGAPSYEQYF | TGTGCCAGCAGCCCCTGGGGGGCGCCGAGCTACGAGCAGTACTTC
TRBJ2-5 | NA | NA | TRBV11-2 | CASSPSGSLGIKYF | TGTGCCAGCAGCCCAAGTGGCTCTCTGGGGATCAAGTACTTC
TRBJ2-7 | NA | many | TRBV11-1 | CASSRGYVGEQYF | TGTGCCAGCAGCCGGGGCTATGTGGGCGAGCAGTACTTC
TRBJ1-1 | NA | once | TRBV28 | CASSFDPLGGKNTEAFF | TGTGCCAGCAGTTTTGACCCCTTGGGGGGGAAGAACACTGAAGCTTTCTTT
TRBJ2-7 | NA | NA | TRBV5-5 | CASSPGRTCEQYF | TGTGCCAGCAGCCCGGGACGGACCTGCGAGCAGTACTTC
TRBJ2-1 | NA | many | TRBV12-3/TRBV12-4 | CASNIGTAPYNEQFF | TGTGCCAGCAATATAGGGACTGCCCCCTACAATGAGCAGTTCTTC
TRBJ2-3 | TRBD2 | NA | TRBV6-1 | CASSELAGYIGTQYF | TGTGCCAGCAGTGAACTAGCGGGGTATATAGGTACGCAGTATTTT
TRBJ2-3 | TRBD2 | NA | TRBV30 | CAWRAGLAADTQYF | TGTGCCTGGAGGGCGGGACTAGCGGCAGATACGCAGTATTTT
TRBJ2-6 | TRBD1 | NA | TRBV7-6 | CASSLPGGAGANVLTF | TGTGCCAGCAGCCTTCCAGGGGGCGCTGGGGCCAACGTCCTGACTTTC
TRBJ1-4 | TRBD1 | few | TRBV6-5 | CASSFRGAATNEKLFF | TGTGCCAGCAGTTTCAGGGGGGCTGCAACTAATGAAAAACTGTTTTTT
TRBJ2-7 | NA | NA | TRBV11-2 | CASSFSVRSYELYF | TGCGCCAGCAGCTTTAGTGTAAGGTCCTACGAGCTGTACTTC
TRBJ2-7 | NA | NA | TRBV7-9 | CASRHTAEGGEEQYF | TGTGCCAGCAGACACACCGCGGAGGGCGGAGAGGAGCAGTACTTC